This T cell receptor beta chain is from a study of control samples from healthy donors and cancer patients. Trimming cost V 3 bases and J 3 bases, with 13 bases left between them. Germline loops: CDR1 LNHDA, CDR2 SQIVND (reference sequence). The CDR3 spans 15 residues. Using immunoSEQ multiplex PCR, the repertoire was profiled, and TCRdb retains in-frame clones only, with some absent. This sample has fewer than 70,000 clones; 94% occur once, and the top ten carry roughly 4%. The V and J genes are TRBV19 and TRBJ2-3, with D maybe TRBD1 (6 bases). The sequencing sample was made of blood. The receptor comes from a man aged 25-45 years in good health. The CDR3: CASSIGAGVTDTQYF. The CDR3 DNA reads as TGTGCCAGTAGTATCGGCGCAGGGGTGACAGATACGCAGTATTTT.